These 6 T cell receptor beta chains share one sample of origin, sequenced in a study of PD-1 blockade in classical Hodgkin lymphoma. Assay used: immunoSEQ multiplex PCR; TCRdb lists only in-frame clones, some missing. The data show over 15,000 clones, less than 85% seen once. Every patient was affected by relapse after autologous stem cell transplantation, while exposure to brentuximab vedotin was not uniform. This specimen was peripheral blood mononuclear cells (PBMCs), taken at baseline. The source of these receptors is a human donor with classical Hodgkin lymphoma.

The chain couples TRBV5-4 to TRBJ2-7, with TRBD2 as a possible D gene (5 bases). V lost 4 bases and J 5 bases, leaving 19 bases between the germline ends. Germline assignment: CDR1 SGHNT and CDR2 YYREEE (reference sequence). This CDR3 spans 15 amino acids. CDR3 sequence: CASSPRTGLGDEQYF. Written as DNA, the CDR3 is TGTGCCAGCAGCCCCCGGACCGGCCTGGGAGACGAGCAGTACTTC.

The gene calls are TRBV4-3 and TRBJ1-3; tentative D call: TRBD1 (5 bases). The CDR3 consists of 12 residues. The V gene's germline CDR1 is LGHNA and CDR2 YSLEER. V shed 2 bases and J shed 8 bases, with 7 bases lying between them. The CDR3 DNA is TGCGCCAGCAGCCAACGGGGGGACACCATATATTTT. It translates to CASSQRGDTIYF.

The rearrangement joins TRBV7-9 to TRBJ1-2, with TRBD1 as a possible D gene (6 bases). From germline, CDR1 is SEHNR and CDR2 FQNEAQ (reference sequence). This CDR3 spans 14 amino acids. V was trimmed by 2 bases and J by 4 bases, leaving 11 bases between them. This CDR3 reads CASSLNDRLYGYTF. CDR3 coding DNA: TGTGCCAGCAGCTTAAACGACAGGCTCTATGGCTACACCTTC.

The J gene is TRBJ1-5, the V gene TRBV4-1; a possible D gene is TRBD1 (5 bases). V was cut by 0 bases and J by 5 bases, with 11 bases left in between. CDR3 size: 15 residues. CDR1 MGHRA and CDR2 YSYEKL come from the germline V gene. The CDR3 DNA reads as TGCGCCAGCAGCCAAGATCGAGACAGCCATCAGCCCCAGCATTTT. Translated: CASSQDRDSHQPQHF.

This chain connects TRBV2 to TRBJ1-1; TRBD1 is a possible D gene (5 bases). This CDR3 has 13 residues. Germline CDR1 SNHLY, CDR2 FYNNEI. The V gene lost 10 bases and the J gene lost 5 bases, with 17 bases spanning the gap. Written as DNA, the CDR3 is TGTGCCACCACCCGACAGAGTGGGACTGAAGCTTTCTTT. Its protein product is CATTRQSGTEAFF.

This sequence joins TRBV28 and TRBJ1-6, with D maybe TRBD1 (5 bases). Trimming removed 6 bases at V and 8 bases at J, with 20 bases between. The length of the CDR3 is 16 residues. Germline-derived CDR1 and CDR2 are MDHEN and SYDVKM. CDR3 sequence reads: CASRPEGAGIHSPLHF. The CDR3 region has the DNA TGTGCCAGCAGACCTGAAGGGGCAGGCATCCATTCACCCCTCCACTTT.